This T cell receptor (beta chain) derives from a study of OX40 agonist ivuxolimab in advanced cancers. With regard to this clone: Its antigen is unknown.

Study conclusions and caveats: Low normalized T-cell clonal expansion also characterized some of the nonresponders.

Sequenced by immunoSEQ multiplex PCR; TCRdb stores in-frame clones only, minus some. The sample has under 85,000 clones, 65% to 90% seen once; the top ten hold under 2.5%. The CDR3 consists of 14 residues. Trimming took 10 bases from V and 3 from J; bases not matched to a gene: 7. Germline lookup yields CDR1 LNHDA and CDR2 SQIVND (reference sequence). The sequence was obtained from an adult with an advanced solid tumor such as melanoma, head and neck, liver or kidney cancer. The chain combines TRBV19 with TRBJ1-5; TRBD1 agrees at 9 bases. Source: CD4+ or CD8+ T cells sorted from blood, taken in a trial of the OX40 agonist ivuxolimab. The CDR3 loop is CATLDRGTNQPQHF. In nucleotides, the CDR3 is TGTGCCACCCTGGACAGGGGAACCAATCAGCCCCAGCATTTT. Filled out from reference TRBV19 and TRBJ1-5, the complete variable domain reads DGGITQSPKYLFRKEGQNVTLSCEQNLNHDAMYWYRQDPGQGLRLIYYSQIVNDFQKGDIAEGYSVSREKKESFPLTVTSAQKNPTAFYLCATLDRGTNQPQHFGDGTRLSIL.